This T cell receptor (beta chain) comes out of a study of CD8+ T cells in alopecia areata. Whole-study results and caveats: Lesional scalp, especially alopecia totalis/universalis, showed higher clonality than normal scalp. Resident alphabeta T cells of normal skin are also sequenced in scalp samples.

Punch biopsies of lesional scalp, plus peripheral blood, were taken from alopecia areata patients. Sorting separated CD4+ and CD8+ T cells out of PBMCs. cDNA prepared by RNA extraction and subsequent reverse transcription served as the template for sequencing. Measured with immunoSEQ multiplex PCR; TCRdb has only the in-frame clones, and not every one. The profile shows about 64,000 clones, about 40% of them singletons. The sample holds one count of this clone. Its target is unknown. The CDR3 consists of 12 residues. Trimming cost V 8 bases and J 2 bases, with 9 bases left between them. Per the germline V gene, CDR1 is SNHLY and CDR2 is FYNNEI.

The rearrangement links TRBV2 to TRBJ2-5; D gene ambiguous. The receptor was isolated from a human donor with alopecia areata. Sequenced material: NKG2D-low CD8+ T cells sorted from blood. The CDR3 spells CASRRSQETQYF. CDR3 in DNA: TGTGCCAGCCGACGCAGTCAAGAGACCCAGTACTTC. Together with reference TRBV2 and TRBJ2-5, the CDR3 gives the full variable domain: EPEVTQTPSHQVTQMGQEVILRCVPISNHLYFYWYRQILGQKVEFLVSFYNNEISEKSEIFDDQFSVERPDGSNFTLKIRSTKLEDSAMYFCASRRSQETQYFGPGTRLLVL.